This T cell receptor beta chain was retrieved from a study of blood T cell repertoires in COVID-19. Some clones are missing from TCRdb's copy, which holds only in-frame ones; the method was immunoSEQ multiplex PCR. The sample includes 130,000 to 150,000 clones, roughly 90% of them seen just once. The CDR3 is made up of 15 amino acids. V dropped 6 bases and J dropped 3; count of bases not matched to a gene: 6. Germline V gene data show CDR1 as MDHEN and CDR2 as SYDVKM. The sample taken for sequencing was PBMCs or T cells enriched from blood (not recorded which). The receptor's source is a woman in her 30s with acute COVID-19. V usage is TRBV28 and J usage is TRBJ2-2; 8 bases agree with TRBD2. Here the CDR3 reads CASRRTGGDTGELFF. CDR3 in DNA: TGTGCCAGCAGGAGGACGGGAGGGGACACCGGGGAGCTGTTTTTT.